The T cell receptor beta chain under discussion was sequenced for a study of blood T cell repertoires in COVID-19. Germline CDR1 is MNHEY and CDR2 is SVGEGT. With 0 bases removed from V and 1 base from J, the gap between germline ends came to 13 bases. The CDR3 has 16 residues. Per the original data handling: Estimation of nucleated cell counts relied on the amplification of reference gene primers. Sequencing used immunoSEQ multiplex PCR; TCRdb keeps in-frame clones, though not all of them. The V and J calls and the clone size are those of that table, but D and trimming were determined from the DNA. The sample carries a few hundred thousand clones, 88% recorded once. Followed longitudinally, the Seattle patients had been enrolled during active infection.

V and J are TRBV6-2 or TRBV6-3 and TRBJ2-7; possibly TRBD1 for D (6 bases). The sequenced sample consisted of peripheral blood. This TCR derives from a woman aged 45-65 years with COVID-19, enrolled during active disease. The CDR3 protein is CASSYSWGPVSYEQYF. The DNA of the CDR3 is TGTGCCAGCAGTTACTCGTGGGGGCCTGTATCCTACGAGCAGTACTTC.